The 20 T cell receptor beta chains below come from one sample, sequenced in a study of CD8 T cells in Susac syndrome. Random hexamers were used to reverse transcribe roughly 0.5 to 1 ug of RNA. TCRdb reanalysed the immunoSEQ multiplex PCR reads using MiXCR and keeps one entry per CDR3 protein. The sample lists some 300,000 distinct CDR3 sequences, almost 85% seen once, with 0.21% in the top ten. Sequenced: CD8+ T cells from PBMCs. The receptors come from a human donor with multiple sclerosis.

J is TRBJ2-1 and V is TRBV3-1, with D possibly being TRBD2 (5 bases). The CDR3 is 16 amino acids. V gave up 4 bases and J gave up 7 bases, with 20 bases separating them. CDR1 is LGHDT, CDR2 YNNKEL, per germline (reference sequence). CDR3 in DNA: TGTGCCAGCAGCCCCCCACCTAGCTCACCGGGGAATGAGCAGTTCTTC. Translating it yields CASSPPPSSPGNEQFF.

The chain uses TRBV19 and TRBJ2-7; no definite D call. Germline V gene sequence: CDR1 LNHDA, CDR2 SQIVND (reference sequence). The V gene lost 5 bases and the J gene lost 4 bases, with 12 bases spanning the gap. The CDR3 extends over 13 amino acids. In DNA, the CDR3 is TGTGCCAGTAGTCCGGGCGTCCTTTACGAGCAGTACTTC. This sequence encodes CASSPGVLYEQYF.

The chain carries TRBV4-1 and TRBJ2-1; 10 bases fit TRBD2. In germline, CDR1 is MGHRA, CDR2 YSYEKL. J was trimmed by 7 bases and V by 0 bases; bases with no gene match: 6. The CDR3 covers 16 residues. CDR3 region: CASSQEPSGSRNEQFF. The CDR3 DNA is TGCGCCAGCAGCCAAGAGCCTAGCGGGAGTCGGAATGAGCAGTTCTTC.

The V gene is TRBV20-1, the J gene TRBJ2-1; TRBD2 aligns across 10 bases. CDR1 is DFQATT, CDR2 SNEGSKA, per germline (reference sequence). This CDR3 comprises 16 residues. Trimming removed 0 bases from V and 1 base from J; junction bases left unmatched: 3. The CDR3 DNA reads TGCAGTGCTAGAGAAGGGACTAGCGATTCCTACAATGAGCAGTTCTTC. It yields the protein CSAREGTSDSYNEQFF.

This rearrangement joins TRBV30 to TRBJ1-1, with D maybe TRBD1 (5 bases). Per the germline V gene, CDR1 is GTSNPN and CDR2 is SVGIG (reference sequence). V lost 0 bases and J lost 6, with 11 bases in between. The CDR3 sequence is 13 residues long. In DNA form, the CDR3 reads TGTGCCTGGAGTGTACCCCCGGGGCCTGAAGCTTTCTTT. This encodes CAWSVPPGPEAFF.

V is TRBV6-5 and J is TRBJ2-3, with unresolved D. Germline V lookup: CDR1 MNHEY, CDR2 SVGAGI. CDR3 length: 13 amino acids. V lost 0 bases, J lost 6 bases, and 7 bases lay in between. Written as DNA, the CDR3 is TGTGCCAGCAGTTACTCGGGTATCGATACGCAGTATTTT. Translating it yields CASSYSGIDTQYF.

The V and J genes are TRBV7-8 and TRBJ1-4; a possible D gene is TRBD1 (6 bases). From germline, CDR1 is SGHVS and CDR2 FQNEAQ. Trimming cost V 1 base and J 7 bases, with 10 bases left between them. The CDR3 covers 14 residues. CDR3 nucleotides: TGTGCCAGCAGCTTAGGCGGGGGCATTGAAAAACTGTTTTTT. Encoded protein: CASSLGGGIEKLFF.

This clonotype was seen more than once but under ten times. The chain employs TRBV20-1 and TRBJ2-7, with D uncertain. Germline V CDR1 and CDR2: DFQATT, SNEGSKA (reference sequence). This CDR3 comprises 15 residues. V lost 0 bases to trimming and J lost 2 bases, with 14 bases between them. In DNA form, the CDR3 reads TGCAGTGCTAGAGATCAGGATATAAGGCCCTACGAGCAGTACTTC. Protein product: CSARDQDIRPYEQYF.

Turning to this clonotype: At one boundary the junction diverges from the germline segment, which might be a read error. This rearrangement joins TRBV27 to TRBJ1-2; 10 bases are shared with TRBD1. In germline, CDR1 is MNHEY, CDR2 SMNVEV (reference sequence). The CDR3 covers 15 residues. Here the CDR3 reads CASSLYPPRQGASSF. In DNA, the CDR3 is TGTGCCAGCAGTTTGTATCCTCCCCGACAGGGGGCTAGTTCCTTC.

The chain employs TRBV7-2 and TRBJ2-3; TRBD2 matches at 13 bases. Looked up from germline, CDR1 is SGHTA and CDR2 is FQGNSA. CDR3 length: 18 residues. The junction had 15 bases not matched to a gene; V was cut back by 6 bases and J by 6 bases. CDR3 nucleotides: TGTGCCAGCAGATCCGGACTAGCGGGAGTTTTGGGCCGGGATACGCAGTATTTT. Residues: CASRSGLAGVLGRDTQYF.

This clonotype came up once. The chain employs TRBV4-3 and TRBJ2-1; 9 nucleotides align to TRBD2. The CDR3 totals 15 residues. Trimming cost V 5 bases and J 3 bases; bases outside gene matches: 5. Germline V gene data show CDR1 as LGHNA and CDR2 as YSLEER. The CDR3 is CASSSRTSVYNEQFF. The CDR3 region has the DNA TGCGCCAGCAGCTCCCGGACTAGCGTCTACAATGAGCAGTTCTTC.

The chain uses TRBV3-1 and TRBJ1-2, with D unresolved. CDR1 and CDR2 from the germline V gene are LGHDT and YNNKEL (reference sequence). Deletions cut 4 bases from V and 4 bases from J, with 16 bases between. The CDR3 runs 15 residues. The CDR3 sequence: CASSPPGGGGYGYTF. Here the CDR3 DNA reads TGTGCCAGCAGCCCGCCAGGAGGCGGAGGCTATGGCTACACCTTC.

V is TRBV6-5 and J is TRBJ2-1, with D possibly TRBD1 on 5 matching bases. V gave up 2 bases and J gave up 10 bases, with 18 bases separating them. The CDR3 is made up of 15 amino acids. Looked up from germline, CDR1 is MNHEY and CDR2 is SVGAGI. The DNA of the CDR3 is TGTGCCAGCAGTTACCCCACCTCGACGGACATCGAGCAGTTCTTC. Its protein product is CASSYPTSTDIEQFF.

This clonotype was observed once. This chain joins TRBV9 and TRBJ2-3; 8 positions match TRBD2. The J segment lost 2 bases and the V segment lost 0 bases, leaving 8 bases of the junction unmatched. The CDR3 length is 17 residues. Germline-derived CDR1 and CDR2 are SGDLS and YYNGEE. Here the CDR3 reads CASSVDRLAGFTDTQYF. The CDR3, as DNA: TGTGCCAGCAGCGTAGATCGGCTAGCGGGTTTCACAGATACGCAGTATTTT.

The chain is built from TRBV5-1 and TRBJ2-4, with D perhaps given as TRBD1 or TRBD2 (5 bases each). The CDR3 runs to 19 residues. Germline V gene lookup returns CDR1 SGHRS and CDR2 YFSETQ. Trimming cost V 2 bases and J 0 bases, with 21 bases left between them. CDR3 coding DNA: TGCGCCAGCAGCTTTGGAGAGCCCTCCGGGGCGGGAGCCAAAAACATTCAGTACTTC. It codes for CASSFGEPSGAGAKNIQYF.

This chain links TRBV7-9 with TRBJ2-1; D is tentatively TRBD1 or TRBD2 (5 bases each). CDR3 length equals 16 residues. V shed 3 bases and J shed 8 bases, with 20 bases lying between them. From germline, CDR1 is SEHNR and CDR2 FQNEAQ (reference sequence). The CDR3 spells CASSFGARVFDDEQFF. CDR3 bases: TGTGCCAGCAGCTTCGGGGCTAGAGTTTTTGACGATGAGCAGTTCTTC.

V gene TRBV15 combines with J gene TRBJ1-5; D is uncertain. CDR3 size: 14 residues. The V gene lost 0 bases and the J gene lost 4 bases, with 7 bases spanning the gap. Germline V gene lookup returns CDR1 LNHNV and CDR2 YYDKDF (reference sequence). CDR3 amino acids: CATSRDPENQPQHF. DNA of the CDR3: TGTGCCACCAGCAGAGACCCGGAGAATCAGCCCCAGCATTTT. Looking up the rest from reference TRBV15 and TRBJ1-5 gives the full variable domain: DAMVIQNPRYQVTQFGKPVTLSCSQTLNHNVMYWYQQKSSQAPKLLFHYYDKDFNNEADTPDNFQSRRPNTSFCFLDIRSPGLGDTAMYLCATSRDPENQPQHFGDGTRLSIL.

This clonotype came up once. This chain joins TRBV3-1 and TRBJ1-1; D not resolved. Germline-derived CDR1 and CDR2 are LGHDT and YNNKEL (reference sequence). This CDR3 has 16 residues. Trimming left V 3 bases short and J 0 bases short, with 14 bases between. CDR3 amino acids: CASSQATVGMNTEAFF. The DNA for the CDR3 is TGTGCCAGCAGCCAGGCGACGGTGGGTATGAACACTGAAGCTTTCTTT.

CDR3 sequence: CASSASGGVNEQFF. The CDR3 DNA reads TGTGCCAGCAGTGCCTCGGGAGGGGTCAATGAGCAGTTCTTC. V usage is TRBV28 and J usage is TRBJ2-1; 8 nucleotides agree with TRBD2. V lost 5 bases, J lost 6 bases, and 6 bases stayed unmatched. This CDR3 is built from 14 residues. Per the germline V gene, CDR1 is MDHEN and CDR2 is SYDVKM.

This clonotype was picked up a small number of times. V and J are TRBV6-1 and TRBJ1-3; no reliable D call. The length of the CDR3 is 15 residues. CDR1 MNHNS and CDR2 SASEGT come from the germline V gene. Trimming cost V 5 bases and J 0 bases, with 11 bases left between them. The CDR3 sequence is CASSPMGHSGNTIYF. In nucleotides, the CDR3 is TGTGCCAGCAGTCCAATGGGTCACTCTGGAAACACCATATATTTT.